This T cell receptor beta chain was captured by sequencing in a study of cytomegalovirus exposure and HLA in healthy donors. Whole-study findings and limits: Per published accounts, TCR beta sequences correctly predicted the HLA-A and HLA-B alleles of most subjects. Cytomegalovirus status was reportedly diagnosed by the classifier with high specificity and sensitivity.

Primers included in the PCR were 60 Vbeta and 13 Jbeta primers. Sequencing was performed with immunoSEQ multiplex PCR; in TCRdb, only in-frame clones are kept and a portion is missing. The sample contains 100,000 to 120,000 clones, roughly 78% of which appear only once. With regard to this clone: Its matching antigen is unknown.

Sequencing used PBMCs. The receptor was derived from a woman aged 25 to 39 in good health and CMV-seronegative.

The CDR3 protein is CATSRGDTLQETQYF. The CDR3 bases are TGTGCCACCAGCAGGGGGGACACCCTCCAAGAGACCCAGTACTTC. The V and J genes are TRBV15 and TRBJ2-5; tentatively, D is TRBD1 (6 bases). The CDR3 has 15 residues. Deletions cut 3 bases from V and 1 base from J, with 12 bases between. Germline CDR1 reads LNHNV; CDR2 reads YYDKDF (reference sequence).